This record covers a single T cell receptor (beta chain). This clonotype was detected ten times or more. Its antigen is currently not known. Nothing much larger sits one base from this clone, and base qualities are not available. This record belongs to a study of CD8 T cells in ankylosing spondylitis (dated by TCRdb to 2016 to 2017). The study in broad terms: To find TCR variants linked to disease, the study profiled T cell receptor beta repertoires in ankylosing spondylitis patients and healthy donors. The whole study cohort included roughly 110 healthy donors and 25 ankylosing spondylitis patients. Peripheral blood samples were taken, and synovial fluid was additionally collected from ankylosing spondylitis patients. The full study reports these points: Some motif variants had previously been reported in the synovial fluid and blood of reactive arthritis patients, which suggests shared mechanisms of disease initiation. The disease-linked clones showed a CD8+ phenotype and occurred at relatively low frequencies in peripheral blood. Blood from ankylosing spondylitis patients appeared to be characterized by a TCR beta motif made up of several highly homologous amino acid variants. According to the report, matched synovial fluid samples from ankylosing spondylitis patients were significantly enriched for the disease-linked clones.

The run used an Illumina HiSeq 2500. TCR beta libraries were prepared by quantitative 5'-RACE with molecular barcodes. The study's processing was this. To identify disease-linked TCR variants, a new computational method was used, one built on a probabilistic model of VDJ rearrangement. Through fastp at Q25 and MiXCR, TCRdb rebuilt clones from the public reads, retaining in-frame beta chains. Rows are combined by CDR3 protein, so each entry shows the most common genes and DNA. TCRdb's processing, not the authors', yielded these V and J calls. The sample table holds 150,000 to 200,000 distinct CDR3 sequences, of which about 20% were seen once. In total, the top ten clones hold roughly 4% of the sample. Trimming takes 8 bases from V and 1 base from J, and the germline ends sit 10 bases apart. Including cysteine and phenylalanine, the CDR3 has 13 amino acids. The entry retains the CDR3 DNA only, 39 bases that are in frame from base 1. Sequences LNHNV (CDR1) and YYDKDF (CDR2) are obtained from the germline V gene (reference sequence).

Specimen: blood, either unsorted or a sorted T cell fraction (not recorded which). Recombination connected TRBV15 to TRBJ2-3, with the D gene call left open. The clonotype was recovered from a male donor under 30 with ankylosing spondylitis or in good health (not recorded which). Donor details come from another sample of the same person, matched by shared clones. CDR3 region: CATSAKGTDTQYF. The DNA reads TGTGCCACCTCAGCCAAGGGCACAGATACGCAGTATTTT.